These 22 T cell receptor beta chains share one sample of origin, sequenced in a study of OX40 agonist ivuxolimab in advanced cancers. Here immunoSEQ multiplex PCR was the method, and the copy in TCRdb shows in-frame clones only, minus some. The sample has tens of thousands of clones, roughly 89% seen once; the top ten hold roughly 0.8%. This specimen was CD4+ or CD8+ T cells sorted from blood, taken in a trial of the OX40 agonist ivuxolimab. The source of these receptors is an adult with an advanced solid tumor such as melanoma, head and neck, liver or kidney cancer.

The CDR3 sequence is CASSYSASQNNEQFF. DNA for the CDR3: TGTGCCAGCAGTTACTCGGCTAGCCAGAACAATGAGCAGTTCTTC. This chain links TRBV6-6 with TRBJ2-1; weak D call: TRBD2 (5 bases). This CDR3 has 15 residues. Germline V CDR1 and CDR2: MNHNY, SVGAGI (reference sequence). Between the trimmed V and J ends, which lost 0 bases and 5 bases, there was a span of 11 bases.

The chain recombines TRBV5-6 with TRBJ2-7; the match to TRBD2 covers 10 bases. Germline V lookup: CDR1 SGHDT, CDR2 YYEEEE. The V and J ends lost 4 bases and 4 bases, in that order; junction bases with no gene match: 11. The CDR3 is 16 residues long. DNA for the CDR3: TGTGCCAGCAGCCAAGATGGAATAGCGGGAGGATACGAGCAGTACTTC. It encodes CASSQDGIAGGYEQYF.

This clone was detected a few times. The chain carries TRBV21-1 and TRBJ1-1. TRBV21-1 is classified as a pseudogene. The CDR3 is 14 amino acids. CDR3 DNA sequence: TGTGCCAGCAGCCCCTCGACCCCTAACACTGAAGCTTTCTTT. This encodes CASSPSTPNTEAFF.

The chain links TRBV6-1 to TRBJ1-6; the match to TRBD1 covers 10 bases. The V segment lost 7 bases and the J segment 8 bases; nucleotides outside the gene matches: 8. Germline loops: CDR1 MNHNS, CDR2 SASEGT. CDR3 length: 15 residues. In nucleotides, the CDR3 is TGTGCCAGCACCGCGACAGGGGGCTCTGATTCACCCCTCCACTTT. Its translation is CASTATGGSDSPLHF.

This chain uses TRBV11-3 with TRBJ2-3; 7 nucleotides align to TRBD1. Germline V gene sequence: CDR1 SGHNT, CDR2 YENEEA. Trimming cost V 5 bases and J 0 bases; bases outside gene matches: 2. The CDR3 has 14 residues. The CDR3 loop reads CASSDRDSTDTQYF. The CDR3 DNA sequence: TGTGCCAGCAGCGACAGGGATAGCACAGATACGCAGTATTTT.

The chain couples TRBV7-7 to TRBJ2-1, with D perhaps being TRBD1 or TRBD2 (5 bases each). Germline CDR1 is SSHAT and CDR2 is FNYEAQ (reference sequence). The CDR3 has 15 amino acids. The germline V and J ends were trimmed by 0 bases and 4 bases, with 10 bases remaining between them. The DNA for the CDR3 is TGTGCCAGCAGCTTAGCGGGCGAGGGGTACAATGAGCAGTTCTTC. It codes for CASSLAGEGYNEQFF. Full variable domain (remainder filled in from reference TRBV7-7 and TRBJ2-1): GAGVSQSPRYKVTKRGQDVTLRCDPISSHATLYWYQQALGQGPEFLTYFNYEAQPDKSGLPSDRFSAERPEGSISTLTIQRTEQRDSAMYRCASSLAGEGYNEQFFGPGTRLTVL.

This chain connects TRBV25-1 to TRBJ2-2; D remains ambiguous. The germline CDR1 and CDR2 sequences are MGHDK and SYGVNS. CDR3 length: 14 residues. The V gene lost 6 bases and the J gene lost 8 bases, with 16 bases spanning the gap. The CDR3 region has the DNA TGTGCCAGCAGCCTCTCGTTAGGGTTTGGGGAGCTGTTTTTT. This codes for CASSLSLGFGELFF.

The CDR3 DNA is TGTGCCAGCAGCTTAAGTGAGGACACTGAAGCTTTCTTT. It specifies CASSLSEDTEAFF. This chain joins TRBV7-9 and TRBJ1-1; no clear D. V lost 2 bases to trimming and J lost 3 bases, with 7 bases between them. The CDR3 covers 13 residues. In germline, CDR1 is SEHNR, CDR2 FQNEAQ (reference sequence).

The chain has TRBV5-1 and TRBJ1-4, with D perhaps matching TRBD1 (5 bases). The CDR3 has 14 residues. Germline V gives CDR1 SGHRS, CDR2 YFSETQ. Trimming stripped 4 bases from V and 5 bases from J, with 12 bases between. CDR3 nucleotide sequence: TGCGCCAGCAGCCCGGACGGGGGGAATGAAAAACTGTTTTTT. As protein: CASSPDGGNEKLFF.

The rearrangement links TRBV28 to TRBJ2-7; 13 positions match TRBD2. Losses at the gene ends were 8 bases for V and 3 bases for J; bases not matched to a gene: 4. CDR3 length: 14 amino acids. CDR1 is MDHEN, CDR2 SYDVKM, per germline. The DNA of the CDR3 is TGTGCCAGCGGAGGGACTAGCGGGATCTACGAGCAGTACTTC. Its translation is CASGGTSGIYEQYF. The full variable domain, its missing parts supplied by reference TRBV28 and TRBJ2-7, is DVKVTQSSRYLVKRTGEKVFLECVQDMDHENMFWYRQDPGLGLRLIYFSYDVKMKEKGDIPEGYSVSREKKERFSLILESASTNQTSMYLCASGGTSGIYEQYFGPGTRLTVT.

DNA of the CDR3: TGTGCAAGTCGCTCCGGACTAGCGGGGATCTACGAGCAGTACTTC. Translated: CASRSGLAGIYEQYF. The chain uses TRBV12-2 and TRBJ2-7; TRBD2 is taken as the D call from the table, unchecked against the DNA. TRBV12-2 constitutes a pseudogene. The length of the CDR3 is 15 residues.

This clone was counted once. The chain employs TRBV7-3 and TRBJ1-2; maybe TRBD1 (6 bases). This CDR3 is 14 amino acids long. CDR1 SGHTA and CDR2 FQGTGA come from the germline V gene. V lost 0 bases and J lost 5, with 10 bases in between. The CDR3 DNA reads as TGTGCCAGCAGCTTAACGGGCCAGGGGTATGGCTACACCTTC. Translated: CASSLTGQGYGYTF.

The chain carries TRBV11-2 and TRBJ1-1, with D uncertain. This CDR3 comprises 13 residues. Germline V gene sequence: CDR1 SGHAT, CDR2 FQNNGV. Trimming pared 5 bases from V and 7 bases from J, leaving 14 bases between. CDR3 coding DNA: TGTGCCAGCAGCCCGTACCCATTAAGTGAAGCTTTCTTT. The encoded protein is CASSPYPLSEAFF.

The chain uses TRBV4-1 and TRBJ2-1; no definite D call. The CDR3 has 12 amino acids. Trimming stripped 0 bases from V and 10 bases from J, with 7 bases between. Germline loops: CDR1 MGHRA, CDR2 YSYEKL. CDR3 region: CASSQDNGEQFF. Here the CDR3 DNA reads TGCGCCAGCAGCCAAGATAATGGGGAGCAGTTCTTC.

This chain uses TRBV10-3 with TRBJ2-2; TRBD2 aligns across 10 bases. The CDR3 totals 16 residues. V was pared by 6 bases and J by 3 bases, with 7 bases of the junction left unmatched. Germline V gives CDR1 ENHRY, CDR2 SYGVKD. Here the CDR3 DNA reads TGTGCCATCAGGGTGGGTCTAGCGGGAGACACCGGGGAGCTGTTTTTT. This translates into CAIRVGLAGDTGELFF.

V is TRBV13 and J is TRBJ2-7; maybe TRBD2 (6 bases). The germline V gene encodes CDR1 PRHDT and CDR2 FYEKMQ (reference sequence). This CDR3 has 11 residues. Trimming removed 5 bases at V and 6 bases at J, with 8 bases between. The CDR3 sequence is CASSGGLEQYF. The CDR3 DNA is TGTGCCAGCAGCGGAGGGCTCGAGCAGTACTTC.

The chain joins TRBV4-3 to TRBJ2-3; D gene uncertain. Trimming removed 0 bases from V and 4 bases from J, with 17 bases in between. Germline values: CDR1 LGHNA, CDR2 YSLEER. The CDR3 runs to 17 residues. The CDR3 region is CASSQDLEPILADTQYF. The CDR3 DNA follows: TGCGCCAGCAGCCAAGATTTGGAGCCCATCCTCGCAGATACGCAGTATTTT.

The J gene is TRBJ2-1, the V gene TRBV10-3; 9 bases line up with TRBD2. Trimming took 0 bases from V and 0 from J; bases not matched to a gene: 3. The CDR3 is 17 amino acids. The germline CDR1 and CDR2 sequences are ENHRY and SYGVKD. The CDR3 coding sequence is TGTGCCATCAGTGAGTCCGCGGGAGGGAGCTCCTACAATGAGCAGTTCTTC. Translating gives CAISESAGGSSYNEQFF.

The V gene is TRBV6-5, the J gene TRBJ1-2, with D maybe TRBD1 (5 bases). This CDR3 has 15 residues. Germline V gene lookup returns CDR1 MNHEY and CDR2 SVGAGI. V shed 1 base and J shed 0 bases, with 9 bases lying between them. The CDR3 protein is CASSYYRGANYGYTF. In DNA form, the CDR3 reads TGTGCCAGCAGTTACTACCGGGGGGCTAACTATGGCTACACCTTC.

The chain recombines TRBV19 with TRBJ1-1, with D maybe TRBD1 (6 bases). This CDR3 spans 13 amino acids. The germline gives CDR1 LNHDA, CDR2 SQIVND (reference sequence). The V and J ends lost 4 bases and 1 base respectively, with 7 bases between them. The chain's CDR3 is CASSKDRNTEAFF. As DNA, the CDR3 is TGTGCCAGTAGTAAGGACAGGAACACTGAAGCTTTCTTT. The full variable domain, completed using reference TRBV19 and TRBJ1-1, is DGGITQSPKYLFRKEGQNVTLSCEQNLNHDAMYWYRQDPGQGLRLIYYSQIVNDFQKGDIAEGYSVSREKKESFPLTVTSAQKNPTAFYLCASSKDRNTEAFFGQGTRLTVV.

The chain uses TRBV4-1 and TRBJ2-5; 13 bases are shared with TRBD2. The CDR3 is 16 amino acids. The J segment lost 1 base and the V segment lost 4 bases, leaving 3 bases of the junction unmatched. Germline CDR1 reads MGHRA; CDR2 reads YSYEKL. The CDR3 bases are TGCGCCAGCAGCCCCCGACTAGCGGGGGGCCAAGAGACCCAGTACTTC. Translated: CASSPRLAGGQETQYF.

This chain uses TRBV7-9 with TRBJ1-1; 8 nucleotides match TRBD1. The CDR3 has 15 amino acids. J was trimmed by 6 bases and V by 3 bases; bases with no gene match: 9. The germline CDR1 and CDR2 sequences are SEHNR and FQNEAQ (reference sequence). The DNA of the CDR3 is TGTGCCAGCAGCTTTGAAGGACAGGGATCTTCTGAAGCTTTCTTT. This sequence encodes CASSFEGQGSSEAFF.